A single T cell receptor beta chain is shown here with its context. The CDR3 has 17 residues. Germline-derived CDR1 and CDR2 are SGHAT and FQNNGV. V was clipped by 0 bases and J by 3 bases; unmatched bases: 9. This entry is derived from a study of shared T cell receptors in the human thymus. Sequenced by immunoSEQ multiplex PCR; TCRdb stores in-frame clones only, minus some. The data contain hundreds of thousands of clones, around 87% of them seen just once; the ten biggest clones take up roughly 0.0086%. These same records also appear under a second study, on human thymus T cells.

This TCR came from a boy less than two years old with a congenital heart defect. Sequenced sample: thymocytes. V and J are TRBV11-2 and TRBJ2-7, with 9 positions matching TRBD2. The CDR3 reads CASSLDVQTSGYYEQYF. Here the CDR3 DNA reads TGTGCCAGCAGCTTAGATGTGCAAACTAGCGGGTACTACGAGCAGTACTTC.